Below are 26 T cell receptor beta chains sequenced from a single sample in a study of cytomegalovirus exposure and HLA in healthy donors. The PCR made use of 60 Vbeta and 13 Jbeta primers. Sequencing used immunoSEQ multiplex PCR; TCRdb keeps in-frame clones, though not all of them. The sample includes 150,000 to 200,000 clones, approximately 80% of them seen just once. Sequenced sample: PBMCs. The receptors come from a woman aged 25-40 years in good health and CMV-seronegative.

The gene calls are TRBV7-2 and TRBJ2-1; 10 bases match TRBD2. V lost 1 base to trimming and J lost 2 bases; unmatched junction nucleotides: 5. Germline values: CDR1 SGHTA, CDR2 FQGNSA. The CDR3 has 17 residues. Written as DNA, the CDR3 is TGTGCCAGCAGCTTAGTCTCTAGCGGGAGCCCCTACAATGAGCAGTTCTTC. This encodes CASSLVSSGSPYNEQFF.

The CDR3 nucleotides are TGTGCCAGCAGCCAAGATACGGGACTAGCGGACCTCTACGAGCAGTACTTC. Its translation: CASSQDTGLADLYEQYF. The gene calls are TRBV4-2 and TRBJ2-7; 11 bases map to TRBD2. The trim removed 0 bases at V and 3 bases at J, leaving 7 bases unmatched. The germline gives CDR1 LGHNA, CDR2 YNFKEQ. There are 17 residues in the CDR3.

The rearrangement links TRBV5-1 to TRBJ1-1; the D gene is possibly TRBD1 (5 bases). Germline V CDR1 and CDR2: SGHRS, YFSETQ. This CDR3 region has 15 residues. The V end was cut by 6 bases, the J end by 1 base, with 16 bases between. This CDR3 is CASTGGRGRNTEAFF. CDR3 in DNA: TGCGCCAGCACCGGCGGGCGGGGCAGGAACACTGAAGCTTTCTTT. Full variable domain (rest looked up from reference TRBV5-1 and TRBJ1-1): KAGVTQTPRYLIKTRGQQVTLSCSPISGHRSVSWYQQTPGQGLQFLFEYFSETQRNKGNFPGRFSGRQFSNSRSEMNVSTLELGDSALYLCASTGGRGRNTEAFFGQGTRLTVV.

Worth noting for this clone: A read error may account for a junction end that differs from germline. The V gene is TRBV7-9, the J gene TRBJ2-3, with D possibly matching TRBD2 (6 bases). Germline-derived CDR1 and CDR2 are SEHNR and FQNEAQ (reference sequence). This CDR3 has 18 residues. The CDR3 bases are TGTTCCAGCAGCTTAGTTCCGGGGGAGAGGGTCGACACAGATACGCAGTATTTT. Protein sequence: CSSSLVPGERVDTDTQYF. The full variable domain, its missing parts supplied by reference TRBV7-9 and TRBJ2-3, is DTGVSQNPRHKITKRGQNVTFRCDPISEHNRLYWYRQTLGQGPEFLTYFQNEAQLEKSRLLSDRFSAERPKGSFSTLEIQRTEQGDSAMYLCSSSLVPGERVDTDTQYFGPGTRLTVL.

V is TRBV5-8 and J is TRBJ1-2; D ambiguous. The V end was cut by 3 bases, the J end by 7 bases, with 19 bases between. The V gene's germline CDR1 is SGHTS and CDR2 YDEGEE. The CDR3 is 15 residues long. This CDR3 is CASSYALSPRGGYTF. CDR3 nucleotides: TGTGCCAGCAGCTACGCCCTATCCCCTAGAGGTGGCTACACCTTC. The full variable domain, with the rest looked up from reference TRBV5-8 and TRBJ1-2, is EAGVTQSPTHLIKTRGQQATLRCSPISGHTSVYWYQQALGLGLQFLLWYDEGEERNRGNFPPRFSGRQFPNYSSELNVNALELEDSALYLCASSYALSPRGGYTFGSGTRLTVV.

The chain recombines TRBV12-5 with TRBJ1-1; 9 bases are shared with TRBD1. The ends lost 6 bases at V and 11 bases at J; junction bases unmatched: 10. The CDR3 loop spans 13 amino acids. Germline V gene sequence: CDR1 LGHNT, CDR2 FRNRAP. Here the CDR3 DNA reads TGTGCTAGTGGAACACAGGGGGCGATGGTCGCTTTCTTT. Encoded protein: CASGTQGAMVAFF.

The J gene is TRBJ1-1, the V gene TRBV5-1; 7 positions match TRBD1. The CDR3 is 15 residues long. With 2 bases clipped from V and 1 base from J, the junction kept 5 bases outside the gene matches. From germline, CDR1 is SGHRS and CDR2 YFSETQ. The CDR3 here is CASSFSTGENTEAFF. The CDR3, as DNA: TGCGCCAGCAGCTTTAGTACAGGGGAGAACACTGAAGCTTTCTTT.

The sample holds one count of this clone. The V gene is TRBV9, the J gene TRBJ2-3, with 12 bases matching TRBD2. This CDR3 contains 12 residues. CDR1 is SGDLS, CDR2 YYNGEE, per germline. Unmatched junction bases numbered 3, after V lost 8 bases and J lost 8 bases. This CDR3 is CARLAGGRTQYF. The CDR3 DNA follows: TGTGCCAGGCTAGCGGGGGGGCGTACGCAGTATTTT.

The CDR3 sequence: CASSGVAGSADTQYF. As DNA, the CDR3 is TGTGCCAGCAGTGGGGTAGCGGGATCCGCAGATACGCAGTATTTT. The gene calls are TRBV6-1 and TRBJ2-3; 8 nucleotides agree with TRBD2. CDR3 size: 15 residues. V trimming: 4 bases; J trimming: 4 bases; junction bases outside the gene matches: 7. Germline CDR1 reads MNHNS; CDR2 reads SASEGT.

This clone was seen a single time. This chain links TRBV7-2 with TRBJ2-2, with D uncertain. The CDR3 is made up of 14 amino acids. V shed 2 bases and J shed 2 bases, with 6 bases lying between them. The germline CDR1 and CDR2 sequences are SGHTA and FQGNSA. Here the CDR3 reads CASSLTVNTGELFF. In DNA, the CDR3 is TGTGCCAGCAGCTTAACAGTCAACACCGGGGAGCTGTTTTTT.

DNA of the CDR3: TGTGCCAGCAGCCCCCGGACAGGGGAGGGAAGGAACACTGAAGCTTTCTTT. It codes for CASSPRTGEGRNTEAFF. The V call is TRBV7-9, the J call TRBJ1-1; 9 bases line up with TRBD1. Trimming cost V 5 bases and J 1 base; bases outside gene matches: 11. The CDR3 consists of 17 residues. Germline loops: CDR1 SEHNR, CDR2 FQNEAQ (reference sequence).

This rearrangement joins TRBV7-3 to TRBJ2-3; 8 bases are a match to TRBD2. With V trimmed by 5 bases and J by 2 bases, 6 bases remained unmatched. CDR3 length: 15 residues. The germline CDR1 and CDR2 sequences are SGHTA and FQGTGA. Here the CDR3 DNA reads TGTGCCAGCAGCGTCGGACTAGCAAACACAGATACGCAGTATTTT. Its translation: CASSVGLANTDTQYF.

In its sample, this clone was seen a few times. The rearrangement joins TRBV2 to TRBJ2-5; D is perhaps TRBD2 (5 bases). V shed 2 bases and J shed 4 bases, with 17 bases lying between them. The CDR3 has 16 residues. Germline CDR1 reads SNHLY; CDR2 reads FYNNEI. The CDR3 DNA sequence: TGTGCCAGCAGTGAATTGAAAGGGAGATCCAGAGAGACCCAGTACTTC. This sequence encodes CASSELKGRSRETQYF.

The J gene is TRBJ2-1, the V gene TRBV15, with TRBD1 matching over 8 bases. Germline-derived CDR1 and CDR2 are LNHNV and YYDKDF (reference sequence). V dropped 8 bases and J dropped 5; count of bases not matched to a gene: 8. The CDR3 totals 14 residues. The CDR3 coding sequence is TGTGCCACCCGGACAGGGAGACATCACAATGAGCAGTTCTTC. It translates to CATRTGRHHNEQFF.

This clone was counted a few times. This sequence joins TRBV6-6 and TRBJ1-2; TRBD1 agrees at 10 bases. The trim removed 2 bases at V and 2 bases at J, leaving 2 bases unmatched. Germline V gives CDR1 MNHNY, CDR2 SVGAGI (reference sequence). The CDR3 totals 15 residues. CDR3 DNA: TGTGCCAGCAGTTACGGACAGGGGGGGAACTATGGCTACACCTTC. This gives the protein CASSYGQGGNYGYTF.

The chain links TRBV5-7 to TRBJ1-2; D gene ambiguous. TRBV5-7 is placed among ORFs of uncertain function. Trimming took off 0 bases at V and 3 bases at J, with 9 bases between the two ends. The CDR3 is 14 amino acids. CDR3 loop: CASSLAQRDYGYTF. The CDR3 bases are TGTGCCAGCAGCTTGGCCCAGCGGGACTATGGCTACACCTTC.

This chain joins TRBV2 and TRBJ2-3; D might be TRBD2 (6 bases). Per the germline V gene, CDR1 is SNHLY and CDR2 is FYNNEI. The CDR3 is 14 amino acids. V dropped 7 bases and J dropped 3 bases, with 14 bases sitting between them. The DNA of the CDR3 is TGTGCCAGCAAGGTGTCCGGGGGAACAGATACGCAGTATTTT. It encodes CASKVSGGTDTQYF.

The CDR3 here is CASSLTGTGIHEQYF. The CDR3 DNA reads TGTGCCAGCAGCTTAACCGGAACAGGTATCCACGAGCAGTACTTC. The chain combines TRBV7-8 with TRBJ2-7; D is possibly TRBD1 (5 bases). CDR1 is SGHVS, CDR2 FQNEAQ, per germline. V gave up 2 bases and J gave up 5 bases, with 16 bases separating them. CDR3 size: 15 residues.

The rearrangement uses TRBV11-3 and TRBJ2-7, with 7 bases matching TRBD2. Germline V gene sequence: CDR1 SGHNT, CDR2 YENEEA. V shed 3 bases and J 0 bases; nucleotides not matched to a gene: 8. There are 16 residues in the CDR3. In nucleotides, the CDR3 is TGTGCCAGCAGCTTGGGGGGGGTAGCGGACTCCTACGAGCAGTACTTC. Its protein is CASSLGGVADSYEQYF.

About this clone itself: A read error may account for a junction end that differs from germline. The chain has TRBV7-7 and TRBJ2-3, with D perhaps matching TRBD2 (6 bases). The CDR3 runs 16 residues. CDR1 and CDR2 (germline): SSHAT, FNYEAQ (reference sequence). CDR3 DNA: TGTGCTAGCAGCTTGCGGGACGGACTTGGGACAGATACGCAGTATTTT. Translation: CASSLRDGLGTDTQYF.

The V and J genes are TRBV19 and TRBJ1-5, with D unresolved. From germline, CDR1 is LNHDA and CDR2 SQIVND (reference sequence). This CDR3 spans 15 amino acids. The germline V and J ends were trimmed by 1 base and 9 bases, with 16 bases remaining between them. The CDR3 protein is CASSIAGTVKRPQHF. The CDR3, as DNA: TGTGCCAGTAGTATAGCTGGAACAGTTAAGAGGCCCCAGCATTTT.

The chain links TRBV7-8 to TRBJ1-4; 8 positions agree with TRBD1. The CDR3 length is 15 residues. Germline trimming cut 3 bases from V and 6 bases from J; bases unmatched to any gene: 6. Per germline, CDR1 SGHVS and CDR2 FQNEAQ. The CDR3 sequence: CASSFRTGRDEKLFF. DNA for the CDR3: TGTGCCAGCAGCTTTCGGACAGGGCGGGATGAAAAACTGTTTTTT.

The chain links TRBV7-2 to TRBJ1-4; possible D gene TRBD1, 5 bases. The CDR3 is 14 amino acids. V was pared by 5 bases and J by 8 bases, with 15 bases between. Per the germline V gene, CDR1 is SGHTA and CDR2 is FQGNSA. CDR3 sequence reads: CASSLQANGEKLFF. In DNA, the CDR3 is TGTGCCAGCAGCCTACAGGCTAATGGGGAAAAACTGTTTTTT.

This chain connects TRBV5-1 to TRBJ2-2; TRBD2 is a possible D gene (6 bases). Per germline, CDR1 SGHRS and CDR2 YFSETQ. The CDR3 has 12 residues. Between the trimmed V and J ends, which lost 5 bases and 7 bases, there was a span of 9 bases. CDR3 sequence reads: CASSQGLGELFF. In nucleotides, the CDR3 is TGCGCCAGCAGTCAGGGACTCGGGGAGCTGTTTTTT. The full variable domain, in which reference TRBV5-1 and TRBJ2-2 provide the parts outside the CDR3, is KAGVTQTPRYLIKTRGQQVTLSCSPISGHRSVSWYQQTPGQGLQFLFEYFSETQRNKGNFPGRFSGRQFSNSRSEMNVSTLELGDSALYLCASSQGLGELFFGEGSRLTVL.

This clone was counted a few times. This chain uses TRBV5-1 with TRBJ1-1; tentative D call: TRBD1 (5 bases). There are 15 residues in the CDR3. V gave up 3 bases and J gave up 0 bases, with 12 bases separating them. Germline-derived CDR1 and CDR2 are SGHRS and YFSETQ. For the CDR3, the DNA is TGCGCCAGCAGCTCGGGGGGAATTATGAACACTGAAGCTTTCTTT. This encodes CASSSGGIMNTEAFF.

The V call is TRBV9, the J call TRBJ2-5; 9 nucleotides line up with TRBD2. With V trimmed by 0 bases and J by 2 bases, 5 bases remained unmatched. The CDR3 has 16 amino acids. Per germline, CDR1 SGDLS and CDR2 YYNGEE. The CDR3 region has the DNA TGTGCCAGCAGCGTAGCAGGACTAGCGATTCAAGAGACCCAGTACTTC. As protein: CASSVAGLAIQETQYF.